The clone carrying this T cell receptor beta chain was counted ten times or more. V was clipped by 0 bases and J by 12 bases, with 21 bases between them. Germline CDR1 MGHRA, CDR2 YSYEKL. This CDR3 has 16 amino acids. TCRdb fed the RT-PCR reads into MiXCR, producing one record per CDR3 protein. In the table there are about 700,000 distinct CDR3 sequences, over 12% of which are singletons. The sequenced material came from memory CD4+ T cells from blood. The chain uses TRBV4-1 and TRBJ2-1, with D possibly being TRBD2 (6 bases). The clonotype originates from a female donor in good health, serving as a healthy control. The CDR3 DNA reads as TGCGCCAGCAGCCAAGATCCAACGGGAGCGGGTGGACGGCAGTTCTTC. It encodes CASSQDPTGAGGRQFF.